A selection of T cell receptor beta chains follows, all from one sample in a study of Ad26.COV2.S vaccination and SARS-CoV-2 variants. This table comes from immunoSEQ multiplex PCR, and its TCRdb copy is limited to in-frame clones, with some not included. The table includes about 400,000 clones, around nine tenths detected once. Source: peripheral blood, taken in a trial of Ad26.COV2.S vaccine versus placebo. The receptor set was obtained from a person between 18 and 65 years old who received the Ad26.COV2.S COVID-19 vaccine or a placebo. Each CDR3 is given with its conserved first and last residue. A D gene is named only where the DNA matches it firmly. Not every row has a clone size; where given, it reads once, few, many or a size class.

abundance: NA
d_gene: TRBD1
j_gene: TRBJ2-3
v_gene: TRBV9
CDR3nt: TGTGCCAGCAGCGCCCGACAGGGGTACAGAGATACGCAGTATTTT
CDR3aa: CASSARQGYRDTQYF

abundance: NA
d_gene: NA
j_gene: TRBJ1-4
v_gene: TRBV7-9
CDR3nt: TGTGCCAGCAGCTTAGCGTTGGGGGGGAATGAAAAACTGTTTTTT
CDR3aa: CASSLALGGNEKLFF

abundance: NA
d_gene: NA
j_gene: TRBJ2-7
v_gene: TRBV28
CDR3nt: TGTGCCAGCAGTGGTATCTCCTACGAGCAGTACTTC
CDR3aa: CASSGISYEQYF

abundance: few
d_gene: NA
j_gene: TRBJ2-7
v_gene: TRBV4-1
CDR3nt: TGCGCCAGCAGCCAAGATCTATGGACAGACGGCTCCTACGAGCAGTACTTC
CDR3aa: CASSQDLWTDGSYEQYF

abundance: NA
d_gene: NA
j_gene: TRBJ2-2
v_gene: TRBV10-3
CDR3nt: TGTGCCATCAGTGAGTACCAGGGGGAGGACACCGGGGAGCTGTTTTTT
CDR3aa: CAISEYQGEDTGELFF

abundance: NA
d_gene: NA
j_gene: TRBJ1-5
v_gene: TRBV10-1
CDR3nt: TGCGCCAGCAGTGTGTTCGATCAGCCCCAGCATTTT
CDR3aa: CASSVFDQPQHF

abundance: NA
d_gene: NA
j_gene: TRBJ1-6
v_gene: TRBV7-9
CDR3nt: TGTGCCAGCAGTCTCACCGACAACTCTTCACCCCTCCACTTT
CDR3aa: CASSLTDNSSPLHF

abundance: NA
d_gene: NA
j_gene: TRBJ2-5
v_gene: TRBV2
CDR3nt: TGTGCCAGCTCGCCCCCGCGGCCCACAGAGACCCAGTACTTC
CDR3aa: CASSPPRPTETQYF

abundance: NA
d_gene: NA
j_gene: TRBJ2-5
v_gene: TRBV11-2
CDR3nt: TGTGCCAGCAGTACCACCGGGGTGGCAGAGACCCAGTACTTC
CDR3aa: CASSTTGVAETQYF

abundance: NA
d_gene: NA
j_gene: TRBJ2-1
v_gene: TRBV29-1
CDR3nt: TGCAGCAGCGAACCCGGGACACACCCGAATGAGCAGTTCTTC
CDR3aa: CSSEPGTHPNEQFF

abundance: NA
d_gene: NA
j_gene: TRBJ1-1
v_gene: TRBV19
CDR3nt: TGTGCCAGTAGTATTGGAGCGGGGTCGGCTTTCTTT
CDR3aa: CASSIGAGSAFF

abundance: NA
d_gene: NA
j_gene: TRBJ2-3
v_gene: TRBV4-3
CDR3nt: TGCGCCAGCAGCCAAGAGTCCAGGGCCTCGACAGATACGCAGTATTTT
CDR3aa: CASSQESRASTDTQYF

abundance: NA
d_gene: NA
j_gene: TRBJ2-5
v_gene: TRBV5-4
CDR3nt: TGTGCCAGCAGCCCGGGGACGGCTTACCAAGAGACCCAGTACTTC
CDR3aa: CASSPGTAYQETQYF

abundance: few
d_gene: NA
j_gene: TRBJ2-5
v_gene: TRBV6-5
CDR3nt: TGTGCCAGCAGCGCACTAGCCGCTATGGGGACCCAGTACTTC
CDR3aa: CASSALAAMGTQYF

abundance: few
d_gene: NA
j_gene: TRBJ1-1
v_gene: TRBV10-3
CDR3nt: TGTGCCATCAGTTGGGAAGGTAACACTGAAGCTTTCTTT
CDR3aa: CAISWEGNTEAFF

abundance: NA
d_gene: NA
j_gene: TRBJ1-1
v_gene: TRBV28
CDR3nt: TGTGCCAGCAGTTTGATACAGAACACTGAAGCTTTCTTT
CDR3aa: CASSLIQNTEAFF

abundance: NA
d_gene: NA
j_gene: TRBJ1-6
v_gene: TRBV5-1
CDR3nt: TGCGCCAGCAGCCCATTGGACAGCGCTTCACCCCTCCACTTT
CDR3aa: CASSPLDSASPLHF

abundance: NA
d_gene: TRBD1
j_gene: TRBJ1-6
v_gene: TRBV15
CDR3nt: TGTGCCACCAGCATAGACAGGGTCTCCAATTCACCCCTCCACTTT
CDR3aa: CATSIDRVSNSPLHF

abundance: NA
d_gene: NA
j_gene: TRBJ2-1
v_gene: TRBV11-3
CDR3nt: TGTGCCAGCAGCGTTGGGCCGGGGGCGAACAATGAGCAGTTCTTC
CDR3aa: CASSVGPGANNEQFF

abundance: NA
d_gene: TRBD2
j_gene: TRBJ2-1
v_gene: TRBV28
CDR3nt: TGTGCCAGCAGTTTATTTCGGCTAGCGGGGCCCGATGAGCAGTTCTTC
CDR3aa: CASSLFRLAGPDEQFF

abundance: NA
d_gene: NA
j_gene: TRBJ2-7
v_gene: TRBV7-2
CDR3nt: TGTGCCAGCAGCCCCCGCGCAGCCGAGCAGTACTTC
CDR3aa: CASSPRAAEQYF

abundance: NA
d_gene: TRBD1
j_gene: TRBJ1-4
v_gene: TRBV15
CDR3nt: TGTGCCACCAGACCCGACAGGGTAGAAGGTGGGAATGAAAAACTGTTTTTT
CDR3aa: CATRPDRVEGGNEKLFF

abundance: NA
d_gene: NA
j_gene: TRBJ2-7
v_gene: TRBV11-2
CDR3nt: TGTGCCAGCATCTCGGCAGGGTCCTACGAGCAGTACTTC
CDR3aa: CASISAGSYEQYF

abundance: NA
d_gene: NA
j_gene: TRBJ1-2
v_gene: TRBV5-1
CDR3nt: TGCGCCAGCCAGTCCTCACAGGGTGTATATGGCTACACCTTC
CDR3aa: CASQSSQGVYGYTF

abundance: NA
d_gene: NA
j_gene: TRBJ1-1
v_gene: TRBV28
CDR3nt: TGTGCCAGCAGTCCGCGGGGGGTCGACACTGAAGCTTTCTTT
CDR3aa: CASSPRGVDTEAFF

abundance: NA
d_gene: NA
j_gene: TRBJ2-7
v_gene: TRBV27
CDR3nt: TGTGCCAGCAGTCCGCAAGGGCGCAGGGGCTCCTACGAGCAGTACTTC
CDR3aa: CASSPQGRRGSYEQYF

abundance: NA
d_gene: TRBD1
j_gene: TRBJ2-1
v_gene: TRBV6-5
CDR3nt: TGTGCCAGCAGGAGTTCCGGGACAGGGGGGGAGCAGTTCTTC
CDR3aa: CASRSSGTGGEQFF

abundance: NA
d_gene: TRBD1
j_gene: TRBJ2-5
v_gene: TRBV7-2
CDR3nt: TGTGCCAGCAGCTTAGCGGGACAGCTCCAAGAGACCCAGTACTTC
CDR3aa: CASSLAGQLQETQYF

abundance: NA
d_gene: NA
j_gene: TRBJ2-3
v_gene: TRBV7-2
CDR3nt: TGTGCCATCGAGGGGGGGCGAGCGCAGTATTTT
CDR3aa: CAIEGGRAQYF

abundance: NA
d_gene: NA
j_gene: TRBJ1-2
v_gene: TRBV6-5
CDR3nt: TGTGCCAGCAGCAGGGATCCTAACTATGGCTACACCTTC
CDR3aa: CASSRDPNYGYTF

abundance: NA
d_gene: NA
j_gene: TRBJ2-5
v_gene: TRBV2
CDR3nt: TGTGCCAGCCGAAGGGGCCCGGTGGAGACCCAGTACTTC
CDR3aa: CASRRGPVETQYF

abundance: NA
d_gene: TRBD1
j_gene: TRBJ1-3
v_gene: TRBV7-9
CDR3nt: TGTGCCAGCAGCGCACGGTCTCAGGGGGCCTACACCATATATTTT
CDR3aa: CASSARSQGAYTIYF

abundance: NA
d_gene: NA
j_gene: TRBJ1-4
v_gene: TRBV7-9
CDR3nt: TGTGCCAGCAGCGATGAAAAACTGTTTTTT
CDR3aa: CASSDEKLFF

abundance: NA
d_gene: NA
j_gene: TRBJ2-2
v_gene: TRBV28
CDR3nt: TGTGCCAGCAGTATGGCAGAGAACACCGGGGAGCTGTTTTTT
CDR3aa: CASSMAENTGELFF

abundance: NA
d_gene: NA
j_gene: TRBJ2-2
v_gene: TRBV27
CDR3nt: TGTGCCCGGGGGATGAGGGCTCTAACCGGGGAGCTGTTTTTT
CDR3aa: CARGMRALTGELFF

abundance: NA
d_gene: NA
j_gene: TRBJ1-2
v_gene: TRBV12-3/TRBV12-4
CDR3nt: TGTGCCAGCAGTCGGATGTCAGCGCATGGCTACACCTTC
CDR3aa: CASSRMSAHGYTF

abundance: once
d_gene: NA
j_gene: TRBJ2-6
v_gene: TRBV18
CDR3nt: TGTGCCAGCTCACCACTGACAGGGAGGTCTGGGGCCAACGTCCTGACTTTC
CDR3aa: CASSPLTGRSGANVLTF

abundance: few
d_gene: NA
j_gene: TRBJ1-1
v_gene: TRBV6-2/TRBV6-3
CDR3nt: TGTGCCAGCAGTTTCATGGGCCCGAACACTGAAGCTTTCTTT
CDR3aa: CASSFMGPNTEAFF